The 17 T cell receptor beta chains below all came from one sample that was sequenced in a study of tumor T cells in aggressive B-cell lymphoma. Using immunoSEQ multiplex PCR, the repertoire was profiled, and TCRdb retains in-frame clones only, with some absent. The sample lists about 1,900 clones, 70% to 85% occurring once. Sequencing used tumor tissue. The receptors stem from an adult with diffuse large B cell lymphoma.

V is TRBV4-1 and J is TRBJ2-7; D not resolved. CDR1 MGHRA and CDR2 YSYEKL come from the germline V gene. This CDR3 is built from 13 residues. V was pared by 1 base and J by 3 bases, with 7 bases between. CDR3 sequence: CASSQGFFYEQYF. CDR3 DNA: TGCGCCAGCAGCCAAGGTTTCTTCTACGAGCAGTACTTC.

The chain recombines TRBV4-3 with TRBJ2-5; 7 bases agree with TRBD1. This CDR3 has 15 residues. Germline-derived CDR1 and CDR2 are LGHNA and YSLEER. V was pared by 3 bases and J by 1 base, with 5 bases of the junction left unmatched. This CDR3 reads CASSHAQGLQETQYF. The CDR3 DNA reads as TGCGCCAGCAGCCACGCACAGGGGCTCCAAGAGACCCAGTACTTC.

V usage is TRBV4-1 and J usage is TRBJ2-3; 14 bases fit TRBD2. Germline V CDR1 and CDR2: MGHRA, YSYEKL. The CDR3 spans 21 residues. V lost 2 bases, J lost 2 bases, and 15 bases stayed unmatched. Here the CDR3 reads CASSQPDRSGTSGSPTDTQYF. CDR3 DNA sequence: TGCGCCAGCAGCCAACCAGACAGGTCCGGGACTAGCGGGAGTCCCACAGATACGCAGTATTTT.

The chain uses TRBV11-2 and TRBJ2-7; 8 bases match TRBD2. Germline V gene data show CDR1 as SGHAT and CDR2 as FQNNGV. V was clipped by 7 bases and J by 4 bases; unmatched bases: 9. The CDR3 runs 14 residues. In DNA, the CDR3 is TGTGCCAGCAACGGGGGGGGGAATAATTACGAGCAGTACGTC. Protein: CASNGGGNNYEQYV.

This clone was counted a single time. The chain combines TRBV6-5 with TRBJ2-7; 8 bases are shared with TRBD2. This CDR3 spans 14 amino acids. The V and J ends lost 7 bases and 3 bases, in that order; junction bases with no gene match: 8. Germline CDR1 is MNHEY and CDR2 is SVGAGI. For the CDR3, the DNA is TGTGCCAGCAACGGAGCGGGAGTGGGCTACGAGCAGTACTTC. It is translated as CASNGAGVGYEQYF.

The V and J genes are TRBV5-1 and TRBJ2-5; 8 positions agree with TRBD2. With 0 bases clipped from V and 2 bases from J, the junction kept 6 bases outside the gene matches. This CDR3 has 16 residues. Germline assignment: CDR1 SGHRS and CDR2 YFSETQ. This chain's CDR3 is CASSLAAGELQETQYF. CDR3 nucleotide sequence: TGCGCCAGCAGCTTGGCAGCGGGAGAGTTACAAGAGACCCAGTACTTC.

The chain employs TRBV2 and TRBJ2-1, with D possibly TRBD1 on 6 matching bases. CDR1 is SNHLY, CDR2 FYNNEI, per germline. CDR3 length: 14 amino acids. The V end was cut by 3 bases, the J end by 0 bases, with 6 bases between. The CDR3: CASSEDSSYNEQFF. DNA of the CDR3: TGTGCCAGCAGTGAGGACAGCTCCTACAATGAGCAGTTCTTC.

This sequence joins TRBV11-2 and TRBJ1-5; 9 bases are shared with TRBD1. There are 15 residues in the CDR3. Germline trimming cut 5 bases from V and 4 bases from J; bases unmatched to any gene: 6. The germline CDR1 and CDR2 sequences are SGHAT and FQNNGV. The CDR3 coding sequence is TGTGCCAGCAGCCCAAGACAGGGGGTGAATCAGCCCCAGCATTTT. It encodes CASSPRQGVNQPQHF.

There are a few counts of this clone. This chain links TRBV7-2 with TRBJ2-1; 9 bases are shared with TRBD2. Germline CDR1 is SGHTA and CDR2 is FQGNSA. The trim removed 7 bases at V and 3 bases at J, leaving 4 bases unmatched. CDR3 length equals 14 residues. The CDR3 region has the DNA TGTGCCAGCACGCTAGCGGGGAGCTACAATGAGCAGTTCTTC. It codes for CASTLAGSYNEQFF.

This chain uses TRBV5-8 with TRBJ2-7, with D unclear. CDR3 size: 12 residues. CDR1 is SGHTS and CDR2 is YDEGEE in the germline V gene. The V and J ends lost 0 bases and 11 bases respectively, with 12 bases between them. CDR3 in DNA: TGTGCCAGCAGCTTGGTGGAGAATCTCGAGTACTTC. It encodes CASSLVENLEYF. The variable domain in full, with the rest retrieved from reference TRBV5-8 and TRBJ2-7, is EAGVTQSPTHLIKTRGQQATLRCSPISGHTSVYWYQQALGLGLQFLLWYDEGEERNRGNFPPRFSGRQFPNYSSELNVNALELEDSALYLCASSLVENLEYFGPGTRLTVT.

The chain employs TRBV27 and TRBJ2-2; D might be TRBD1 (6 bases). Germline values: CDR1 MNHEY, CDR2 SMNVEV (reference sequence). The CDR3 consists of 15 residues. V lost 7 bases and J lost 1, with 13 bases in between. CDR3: CASTLVGGNTGELFF. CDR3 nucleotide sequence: TGTGCCAGCACCCTCGTAGGGGGGAACACCGGGGAGCTGTTTTTT.

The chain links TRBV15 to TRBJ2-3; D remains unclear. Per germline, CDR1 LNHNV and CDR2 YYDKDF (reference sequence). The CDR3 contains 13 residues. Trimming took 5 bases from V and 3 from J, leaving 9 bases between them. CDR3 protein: CATSAVFTDTQYF. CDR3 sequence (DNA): TGTGCCACCAGCGCGGTCTTTACAGATACGCAGTATTTT.

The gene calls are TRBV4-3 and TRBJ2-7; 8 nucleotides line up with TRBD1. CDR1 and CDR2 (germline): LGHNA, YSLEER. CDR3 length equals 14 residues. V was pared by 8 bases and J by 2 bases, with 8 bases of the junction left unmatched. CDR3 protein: CASGIGTGTYEQYF. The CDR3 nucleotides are TGCGCCAGCGGGATTGGGACAGGAACCTACGAGCAGTACTTC.

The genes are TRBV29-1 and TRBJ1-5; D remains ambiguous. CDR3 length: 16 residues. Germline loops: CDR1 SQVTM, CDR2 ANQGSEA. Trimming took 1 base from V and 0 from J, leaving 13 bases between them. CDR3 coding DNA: TGCAGCGTTGAAGCTCGGGGATTCTATAGCAATCAGCCCCAGCATTTT. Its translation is CSVEARGFYSNQPQHF. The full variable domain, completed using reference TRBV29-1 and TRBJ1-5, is SAVISQKPSRDICQRGTSLTIQCQVDSQVTMMFWYRQQPGQSLTLIATANQGSEATYESGFVIDKFPISRPNLTFSTLTVSNMSPEDSSIYLCSVEARGFYSNQPQHFGDGTRLSIL.

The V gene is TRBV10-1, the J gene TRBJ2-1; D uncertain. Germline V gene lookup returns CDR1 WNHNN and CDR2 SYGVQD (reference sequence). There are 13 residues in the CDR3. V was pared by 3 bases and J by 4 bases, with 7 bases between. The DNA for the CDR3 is TGCGCCAGCAGTGATCCAGGTTACAATGAGCAGTTCTTC. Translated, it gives CASSDPGYNEQFF.

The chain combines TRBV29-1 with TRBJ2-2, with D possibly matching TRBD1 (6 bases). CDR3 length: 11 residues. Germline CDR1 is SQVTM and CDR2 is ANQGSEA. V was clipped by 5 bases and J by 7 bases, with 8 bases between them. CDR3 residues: CSVLRGGELFF. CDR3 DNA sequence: TGCAGCGTTCTCAGGGGCGGGGAGCTGTTTTTT.

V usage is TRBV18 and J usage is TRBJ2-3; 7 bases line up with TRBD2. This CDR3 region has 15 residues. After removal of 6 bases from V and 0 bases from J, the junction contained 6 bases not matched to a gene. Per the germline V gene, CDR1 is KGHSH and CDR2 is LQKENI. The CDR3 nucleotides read TGTGCCAGCTCCCCCTGGGGGGGGAGCACAGATACGCAGTATTTT. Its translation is CASSPWGGSTDTQYF.